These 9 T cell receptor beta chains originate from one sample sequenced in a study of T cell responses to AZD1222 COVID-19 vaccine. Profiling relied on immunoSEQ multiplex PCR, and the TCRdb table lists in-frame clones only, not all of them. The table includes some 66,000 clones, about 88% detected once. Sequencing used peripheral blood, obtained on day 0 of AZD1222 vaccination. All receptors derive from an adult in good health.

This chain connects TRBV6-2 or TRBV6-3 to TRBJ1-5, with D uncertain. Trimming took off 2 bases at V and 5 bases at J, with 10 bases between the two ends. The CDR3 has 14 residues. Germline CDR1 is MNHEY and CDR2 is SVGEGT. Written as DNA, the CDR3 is TGTGCCAGCAGTTACAGGATAGGCGATCAGCCCCAGCATTTT. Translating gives CASSYRIGDQPQHF.

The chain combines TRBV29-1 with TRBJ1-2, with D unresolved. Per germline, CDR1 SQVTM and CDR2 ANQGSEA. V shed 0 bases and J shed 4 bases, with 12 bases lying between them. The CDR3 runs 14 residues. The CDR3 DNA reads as TGCAGCGTTGAAGATAATACATCACCCTATGGCTACACCTTC. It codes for CSVEDNTSPYGYTF.

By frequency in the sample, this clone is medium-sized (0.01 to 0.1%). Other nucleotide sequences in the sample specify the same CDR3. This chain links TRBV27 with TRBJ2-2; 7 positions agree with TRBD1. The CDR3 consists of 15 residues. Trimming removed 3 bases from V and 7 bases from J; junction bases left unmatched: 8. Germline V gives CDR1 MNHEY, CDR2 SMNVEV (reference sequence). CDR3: CASSLHRQGGGELFF. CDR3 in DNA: TGTGCCAGCAGTTTGCACCGACAGGGCGGCGGGGAGCTGTTTTTT.

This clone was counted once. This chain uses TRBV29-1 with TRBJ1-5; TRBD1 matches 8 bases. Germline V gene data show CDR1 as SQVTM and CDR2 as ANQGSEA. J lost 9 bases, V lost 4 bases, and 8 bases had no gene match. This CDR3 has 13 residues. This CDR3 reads CSVGQGRFGPQHF. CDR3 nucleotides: TGCAGCGTTGGACAGGGGCGCTTCGGGCCCCAGCATTTT. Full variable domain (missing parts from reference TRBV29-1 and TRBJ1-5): SAVISQKPSRDICQRGTSLTIQCQVDSQVTMMFWYRQQPGQSLTLIATANQGSEATYESGFVIDKFPISRPNLTFSTLTVSNMSPEDSSIYLCSVGQGRFGPQHFGDGTRLSIL.

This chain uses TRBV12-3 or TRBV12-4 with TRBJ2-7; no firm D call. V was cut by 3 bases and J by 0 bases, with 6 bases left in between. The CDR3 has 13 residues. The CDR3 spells CASSLHVSYEQYF. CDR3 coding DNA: TGTGCCAGCAGTTTGCACGTCTCCTACGAGCAGTACTTC.

This CDR3 is CASSYDIYGYTF. The CDR3 nucleotides read TGTGCCAGCAGTTACGACATCTATGGCTACACCTTC. The rearrangement links TRBV6-2 or TRBV6-3 to TRBJ1-2; no reliable D call. Trimming cost V 2 bases and J 4 bases, with 5 bases left between them. This CDR3 region has 12 residues. Germline CDR1 reads MNHEY; CDR2 reads SVGEGT.

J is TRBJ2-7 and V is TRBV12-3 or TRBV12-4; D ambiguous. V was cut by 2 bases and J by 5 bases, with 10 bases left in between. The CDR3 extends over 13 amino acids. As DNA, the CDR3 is TGTGCCAGCAGTTTAACCGGGCCTAACGAGCAGTACTTC. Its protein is CASSLTGPNEQYF.

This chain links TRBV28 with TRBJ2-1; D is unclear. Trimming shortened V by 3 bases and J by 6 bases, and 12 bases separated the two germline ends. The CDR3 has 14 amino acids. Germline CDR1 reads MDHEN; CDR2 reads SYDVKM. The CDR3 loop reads CASSFGPLGNEQFF. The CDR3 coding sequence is TGTGCCAGCAGTTTCGGGCCTCTGGGCAATGAGCAGTTCTTC.

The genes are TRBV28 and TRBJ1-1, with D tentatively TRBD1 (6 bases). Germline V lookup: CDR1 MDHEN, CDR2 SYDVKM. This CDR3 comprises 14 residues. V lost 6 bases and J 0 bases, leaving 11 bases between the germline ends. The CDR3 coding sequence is TGTGCCAGCAGCCTTGGACAGTTGAACACTGAAGCTTTCTTT. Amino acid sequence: CASSLGQLNTEAFF. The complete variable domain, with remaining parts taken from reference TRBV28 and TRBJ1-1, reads DVKVTQSSRYLVKRTGEKVFLECVQDMDHENMFWYRQDPGLGLRLIYFSYDVKMKEKGDIPEGYSVSREKKERFSLILESASTNQTSMYLCASSLGQLNTEAFFGQGTRLTVV.